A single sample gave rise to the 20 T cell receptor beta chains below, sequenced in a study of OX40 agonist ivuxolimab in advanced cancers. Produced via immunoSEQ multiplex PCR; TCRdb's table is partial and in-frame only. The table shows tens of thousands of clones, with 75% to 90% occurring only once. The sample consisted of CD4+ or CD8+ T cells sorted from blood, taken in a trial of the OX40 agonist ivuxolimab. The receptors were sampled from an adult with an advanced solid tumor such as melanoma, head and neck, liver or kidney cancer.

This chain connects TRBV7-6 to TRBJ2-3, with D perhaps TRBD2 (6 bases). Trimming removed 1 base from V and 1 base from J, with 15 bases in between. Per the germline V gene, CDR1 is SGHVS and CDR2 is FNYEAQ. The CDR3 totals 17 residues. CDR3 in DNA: TGTGCCAGCAGCTTAGAGTGGGGGGTTCGGGGCACAGATACGCAGTATTTT. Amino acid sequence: CASSLEWGVRGTDTQYF.

DNA for the CDR3: TGTGCCAGTAGTATTATGGCTTCCATTCGCAACTATGGCTACACCTTC. Amino acid sequence: CASSIMASIRNYGYTF. The chain recombines TRBV19 with TRBJ1-2, with D uncertain. CDR1 and CDR2 from the germline V gene are LNHDA and SQIVND (reference sequence). The CDR3 runs to 16 residues. V was trimmed by 3 bases and J by 2 bases, leaving 16 bases between them. The entire variable domain, with the rest obtained from reference TRBV19 and TRBJ1-2, is as follows: DGGITQSPKYLFRKEGQNVTLSCEQNLNHDAMYWYRQDPGQGLRLIYYSQIVNDFQKGDIAEGYSVSREKKESFPLTVTSAQKNPTAFYLCASSIMASIRNYGYTFGSGTRLTVV.

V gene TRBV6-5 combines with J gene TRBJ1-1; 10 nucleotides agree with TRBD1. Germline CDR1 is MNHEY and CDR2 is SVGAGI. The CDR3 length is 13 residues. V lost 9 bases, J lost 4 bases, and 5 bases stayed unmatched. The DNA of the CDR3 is TGTGCCAGTAGGACAGGGGGGGTCACTGAAGCTTTCTTT. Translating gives CASRTGGVTEAFF.

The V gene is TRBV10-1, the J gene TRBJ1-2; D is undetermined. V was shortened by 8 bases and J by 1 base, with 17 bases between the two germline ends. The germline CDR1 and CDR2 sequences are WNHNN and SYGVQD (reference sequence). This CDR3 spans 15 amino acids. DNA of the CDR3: TGCGCCAGCTGGGCCCCAGTGCCCCATAACTATGGCTACACCTTC. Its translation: CASWAPVPHNYGYTF.

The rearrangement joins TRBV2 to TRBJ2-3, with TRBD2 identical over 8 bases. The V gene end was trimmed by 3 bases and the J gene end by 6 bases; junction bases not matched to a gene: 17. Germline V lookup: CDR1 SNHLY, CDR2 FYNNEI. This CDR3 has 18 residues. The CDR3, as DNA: TGTGCCAGCAGTGAGCGAGGGGGACTAGGGTCCTTTTTGGATACGCAGTATTTT. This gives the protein CASSERGGLGSFLDTQYF.

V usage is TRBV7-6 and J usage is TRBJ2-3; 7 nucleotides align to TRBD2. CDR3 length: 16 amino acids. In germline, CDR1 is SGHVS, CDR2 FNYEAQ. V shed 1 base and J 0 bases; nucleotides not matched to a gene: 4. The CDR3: CASSLVSSGSTDTQYF. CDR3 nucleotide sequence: TGTGCCAGCAGCTTAGTGTCTAGCGGCAGCACAGATACGCAGTATTTT. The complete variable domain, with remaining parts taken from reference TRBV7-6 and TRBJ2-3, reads GAGVSQSPRYKVTKRGQDVALRCDPISGHVSLYWYRQALGQGPEFLTYFNYEAQQDKSGLPNDRFSAERPEGSISTLTIQRTEQRDSAMYRCASSLVSSGSTDTQYFGPGTRLTVL.

CDR3 sequence: CASSLEILAASYNEQFF. CDR3 DNA: TGTGCCAGCAGCTTAGAGATTCTGGCGGCTTCCTACAATGAGCAGTTCTTC. This sequence joins TRBV7-2 and TRBJ2-1, with D uncertain. The germline V gene encodes CDR1 SGHTA and CDR2 FQGNSA. Trimming took off 1 base at V and 1 base at J, with 14 bases between the two ends. This CDR3 region has 17 residues.

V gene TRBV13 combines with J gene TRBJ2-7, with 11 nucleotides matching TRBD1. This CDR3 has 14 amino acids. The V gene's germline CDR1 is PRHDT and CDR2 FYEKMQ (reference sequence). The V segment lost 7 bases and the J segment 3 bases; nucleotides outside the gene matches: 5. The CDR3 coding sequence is TGTGCCAGCACGGACAGGGGGCACGACTACGAGCAGTACTTC. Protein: CASTDRGHDYEQYF.

The chain's CDR3 is CASSQVQNTEAFF. In DNA form, the CDR3 reads TGCGCCAGCAGCCAAGTACAGAACACTGAAGCTTTCTTT. This rearrangement joins TRBV4-1 to TRBJ1-1; D unresolved. The V end was cut by 1 base, the J end by 1 base, with 4 bases between. The CDR3 spans 13 residues. Germline CDR1 MGHRA, CDR2 YSYEKL.

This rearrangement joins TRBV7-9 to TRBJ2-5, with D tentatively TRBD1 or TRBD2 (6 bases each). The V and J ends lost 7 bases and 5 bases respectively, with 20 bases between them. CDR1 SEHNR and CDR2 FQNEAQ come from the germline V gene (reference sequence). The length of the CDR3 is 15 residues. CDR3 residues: CASTQLRGAGETQYF. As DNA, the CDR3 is TGTGCCAGCACCCAGTTGAGGGGGGCCGGCGAGACCCAGTACTTC.

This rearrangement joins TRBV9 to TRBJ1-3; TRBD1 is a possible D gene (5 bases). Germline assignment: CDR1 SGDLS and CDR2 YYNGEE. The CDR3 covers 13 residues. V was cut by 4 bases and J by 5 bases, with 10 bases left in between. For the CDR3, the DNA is TGTGCCAGCAGCTCATCGGACAGAAACACCATATATTTT. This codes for CASSSSDRNTIYF.

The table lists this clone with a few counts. This CDR3 is CASSLSVVRGPQEQYF. The CDR3 region has the DNA TGCGCCAGCAGCCTGTCTGTTGTCAGGGGGCCCCAGGAGCAGTACTTC. The chain combines TRBV4-1 with TRBJ2-7; 8 positions agree with TRBD1. Germline trimming cut 4 bases from V and 7 bases from J; bases unmatched to any gene: 15. Germline V gives CDR1 MGHRA, CDR2 YSYEKL. This CDR3 is built from 16 residues.

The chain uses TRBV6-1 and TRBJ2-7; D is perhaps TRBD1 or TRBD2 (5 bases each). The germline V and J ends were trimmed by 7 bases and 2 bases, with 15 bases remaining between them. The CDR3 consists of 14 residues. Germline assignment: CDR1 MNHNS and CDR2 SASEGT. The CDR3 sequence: CASNWGTPTYEQYF. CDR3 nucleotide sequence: TGTGCCAGCAATTGGGGGACGCCGACCTACGAGCAGTACTTC.

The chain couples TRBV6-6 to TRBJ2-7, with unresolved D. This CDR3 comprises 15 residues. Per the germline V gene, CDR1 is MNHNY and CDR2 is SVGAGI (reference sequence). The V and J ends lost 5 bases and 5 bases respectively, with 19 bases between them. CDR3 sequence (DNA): TGTGCCAGCAGTCATGCATCTAGGACCCCTCACGAGCAGTACTTC. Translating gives CASSHASRTPHEQYF.

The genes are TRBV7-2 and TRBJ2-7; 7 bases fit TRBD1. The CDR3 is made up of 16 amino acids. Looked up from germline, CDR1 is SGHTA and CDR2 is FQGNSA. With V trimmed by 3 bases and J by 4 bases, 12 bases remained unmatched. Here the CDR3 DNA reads TGTGCCAGCAGCTTCATCTCCCGGGACAGAGATTACGAGCAGTACTTC. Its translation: CASSFISRDRDYEQYF.

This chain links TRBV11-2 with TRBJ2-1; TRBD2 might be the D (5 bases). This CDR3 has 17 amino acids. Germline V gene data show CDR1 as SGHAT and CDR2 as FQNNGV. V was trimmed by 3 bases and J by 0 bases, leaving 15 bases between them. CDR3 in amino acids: CASSFAQRALSYNEQFF. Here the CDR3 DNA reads TGTGCCAGCAGCTTCGCACAGAGGGCACTCTCCTACAATGAGCAGTTCTTC.

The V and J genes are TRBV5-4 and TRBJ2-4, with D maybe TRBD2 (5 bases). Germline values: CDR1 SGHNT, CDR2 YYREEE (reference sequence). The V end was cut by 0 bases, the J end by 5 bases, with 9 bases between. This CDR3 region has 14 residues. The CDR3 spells CASSLELVENIQYF. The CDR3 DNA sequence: TGTGCCAGCAGCTTGGAACTAGTTGAAAACATTCAGTACTTC. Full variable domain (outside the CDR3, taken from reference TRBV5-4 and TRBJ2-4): ETGVTQSPTHLIKTRGQQVTLRCSSQSGHNTVSWYQQALGQGPQFIFQYYREEENGRGNFPPRFSGLQFPNYSSELNVNALELDDSALYLCASSLELVENIQYFGAGTRLSVL.

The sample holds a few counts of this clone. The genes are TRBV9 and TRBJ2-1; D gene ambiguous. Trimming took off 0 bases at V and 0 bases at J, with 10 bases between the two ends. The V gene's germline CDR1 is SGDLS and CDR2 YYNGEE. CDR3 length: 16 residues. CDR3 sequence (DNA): TGTGCCAGCAGCGTAGTCGGGTACAGCTCCTACAATGAGCAGTTCTTC. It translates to CASSVVGYSSYNEQFF.

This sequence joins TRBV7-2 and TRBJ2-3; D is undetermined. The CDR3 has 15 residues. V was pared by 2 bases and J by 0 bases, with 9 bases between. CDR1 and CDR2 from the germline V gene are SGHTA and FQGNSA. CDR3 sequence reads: CASSLQSPSTDTQYF. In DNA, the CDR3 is TGTGCCAGCAGCTTACAAAGCCCAAGCACAGATACGCAGTATTTT.

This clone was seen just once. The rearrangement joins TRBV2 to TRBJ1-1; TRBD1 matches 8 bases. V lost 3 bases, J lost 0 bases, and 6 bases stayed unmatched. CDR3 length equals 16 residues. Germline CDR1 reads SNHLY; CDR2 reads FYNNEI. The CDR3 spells CASSEGRGPVNTEAFF. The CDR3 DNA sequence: TGTGCCAGCAGTGAGGGCAGGGGGCCTGTGAACACTGAAGCTTTCTTT.